This record covers a single T cell receptor beta chain. The assay was immunoSEQ multiplex PCR, and TCRdb's table has in-frame clones only and misses some. Here the sample spans more than 90,000 clones, 88% being singletons. The sample belongs to a study of cytomegalovirus exposure and HLA in healthy donors. The V gene's germline CDR1 is MGHRA and CDR2 YSYEKL. There are 15 residues in the CDR3. The germline V and J ends were trimmed by 1 base and 5 bases, with 15 bases remaining between them. The gene calls are TRBV4-1 and TRBJ2-7; D is possibly TRBD1 (6 bases). The sequence was collected from a man between 18 and 29 years old in good health and CMV-seropositive. Input material: PBMCs. CDR3 sequence reads: CASSQGPRQAHEQYF. The CDR3 nucleotides are TGCGCCAGCAGCCAAGGGCCCCGACAGGCCCACGAGCAGTACTTC.